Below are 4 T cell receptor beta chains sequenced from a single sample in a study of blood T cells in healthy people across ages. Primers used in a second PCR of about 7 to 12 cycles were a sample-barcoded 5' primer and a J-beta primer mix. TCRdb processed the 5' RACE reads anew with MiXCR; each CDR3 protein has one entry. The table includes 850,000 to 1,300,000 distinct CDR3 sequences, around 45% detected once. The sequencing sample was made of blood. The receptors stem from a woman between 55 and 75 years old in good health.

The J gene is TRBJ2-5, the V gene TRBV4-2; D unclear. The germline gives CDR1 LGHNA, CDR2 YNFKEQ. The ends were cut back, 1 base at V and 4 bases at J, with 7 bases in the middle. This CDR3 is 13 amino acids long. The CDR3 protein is CASSQVERETQYF. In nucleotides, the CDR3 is TGTGCCAGCAGCCAAGTGGAGCGAGAGACCCAGTACTTC.

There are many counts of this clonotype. CDR3 residues: CSARGLAGALGYNEQFF. The CDR3 DNA sequence: TGCAGTGCTAGGGGACTAGCGGGGGCCTTGGGGTACAATGAGCAGTTCTTC. The gene calls are TRBV20-1 and TRBJ2-1, with 14 bases aligning to TRBD2. V trimming: 3 bases; J trimming: 4 bases; junction bases outside the gene matches: 8. CDR3 length: 17 amino acids. CDR1 is DFQATT and CDR2 is SNEGSKA in the germline V gene (reference sequence).

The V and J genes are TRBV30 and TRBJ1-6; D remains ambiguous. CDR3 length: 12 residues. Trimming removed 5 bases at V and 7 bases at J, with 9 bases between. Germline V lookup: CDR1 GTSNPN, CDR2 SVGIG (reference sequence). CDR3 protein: CAWGRANSPLHF. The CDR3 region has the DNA TGTGCCTGGGGACGGGCGAATTCACCCCTCCACTTT.

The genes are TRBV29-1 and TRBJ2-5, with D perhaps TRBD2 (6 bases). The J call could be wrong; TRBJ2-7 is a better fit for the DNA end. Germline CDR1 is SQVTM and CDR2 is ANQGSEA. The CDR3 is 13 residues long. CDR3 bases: TGCAGCGCCCCTTTCGGGAGTGGGTACGAGCAGTACTTC. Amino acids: CSAPFGSGYEQYF.